These 25 T cell receptor beta chains share one sample of origin, sequenced in a study of beta chain features in type 1 diabetes. Expressed TCRB transcripts got sequenced, as all isolated RNA was reverse transcribed. Repertoires were generated with immunoSEQ multiplex PCR, while TCRdb's copy carries only in-frame clones and drops some. Among some 160,000 clones listed, approximately 8.4% were seen once. The sequenced sample consisted of central memory CD4+ T cells from blood. The receptor source for this set is a woman aged 18-29 years in good health.

The V call is TRBV7-9, the J call TRBJ2-7, with D hard to call. The V gene's germline CDR1 is SEHNR and CDR2 FQNEAQ (reference sequence). V was shortened by 4 bases and J by 2 bases, with 12 bases between the two germline ends. The CDR3 extends over 14 amino acids. In nucleotides, the CDR3 is TGTGCCAGCAGCTCTACCCAGAGGCCCTACGAGCAGTACTTC. This sequence encodes CASSSTQRPYEQYF. Using reference TRBV7-9 and TRBJ2-7 for the parts outside the CDR3, the full variable domain is DTGVSQNPRHKITKRGQNVTFRCDPISEHNRLYWYRQTLGQGPEFLTYFQNEAQLEKSRLLSDRFSAERPKGSFSTLEIQRTEQGDSAMYLCASSSTQRPYEQYFGPGTRLTVT.

The table lists this clone with a few counts. The chain has TRBV29-1 and TRBJ1-5; 8 bases map to TRBD1. The CDR3 is 14 residues long. Germline CDR1 SQVTM, CDR2 ANQGSEA. Trimming removed 4 bases from V and 9 bases from J; junction bases left unmatched: 11. The CDR3 loop is CSVADRASQRPQHF. CDR3 DNA sequence: TGCAGCGTTGCGGACAGGGCTTCTCAACGGCCCCAGCATTTT.

This clone was found a few times. V and J are TRBV30 and TRBJ2-3, with D tentatively TRBD2 (6 bases). The CDR3 loop spans 16 amino acids. The V gene lost 0 bases and the J gene lost 0 bases, with 13 bases spanning the gap. Germline-derived CDR1 and CDR2 are GTSNPN and SVGIG (reference sequence). In nucleotides, the CDR3 is TGTGCCTGGAGTGTGGGGGACTGGCCTAGCACAGATACGCAGTATTTT. Translation: CAWSVGDWPSTDTQYF.

V and J are TRBV29-1 and TRBJ2-3, with D maybe TRBD2 (6 bases). This CDR3 region has 14 residues. In germline, CDR1 is SQVTM, CDR2 ANQGSEA. Deletions cut 6 bases from V and 0 bases from J, with 13 bases between. Here the CDR3 DNA reads TGCAGCGTGGGACTGGTCTCTAGCACAGATACGCAGTATTTT. Translating it yields CSVGLVSSTDTQYF.

This clone showed up just a few times. This chain joins TRBV9 and TRBJ2-1; D ambiguous. Per the germline V gene, CDR1 is SGDLS and CDR2 is YYNGEE. Trimming cost V 0 bases and J 3 bases, with 13 bases left between them. This CDR3 region has 16 residues. Here the CDR3 reads CASSVEVMAGYNEQFF. DNA of the CDR3: TGTGCCAGCAGCGTAGAAGTGATGGCAGGCTACAATGAGCAGTTCTTC.

The chain recombines TRBV9 with TRBJ1-1, with D perhaps TRBD1 (5 bases). V lost 4 bases and J lost 5, with 21 bases in between. The CDR3 is made up of 16 amino acids. The V gene's germline CDR1 is SGDLS and CDR2 YYNGEE. The chain's CDR3 is CASSSASGLSGTEAFF. CDR3 in DNA: TGTGCCAGCAGCTCGGCCTCGGGACTTTCAGGGACTGAAGCTTTCTTT.

V and J are TRBV18 and TRBJ2-1; TRBD2 is a possible D gene (7 bases). The CDR3 runs to 14 residues. The V and J ends lost 2 bases and 8 bases respectively, with 13 bases between them. Germline V gene sequence: CDR1 KGHSH, CDR2 LQKENI. CDR3 DNA: TGTGCCAGCTCACCATTCGGGGGGCGGGATGAGCAGTTCTTC. This encodes CASSPFGGRDEQFF.

J is TRBJ1-2 and V is TRBV18; D is perhaps TRBD1 (6 bases). The CDR3 contains 14 residues. Germline CDR1 KGHSH, CDR2 LQKENI. Between the trimmed V and J ends, which lost 1 base and 8 bases, there was a span of 14 bases. Here the CDR3 reads CASSPLTSGAGYTF. The CDR3, as DNA: TGTGCCAGCTCACCACTTACTTCAGGGGCCGGCTACACCTTC.

This clone occurred a few times. This CDR3 is CASSFNTGGSGQPQHF. DNA for the CDR3: TGTGCCAGCAGCTTCAATACAGGGGGGTCCGGTCAGCCCCAGCATTTT. The rearrangement joins TRBV7-2 to TRBJ1-5; 8 nucleotides agree with TRBD1. The V gene end was trimmed by 3 bases and the J gene end by 6 bases; junction bases not matched to a gene: 10. Germline V gene lookup returns CDR1 SGHTA and CDR2 FQGNSA. CDR3 length: 16 residues.

The V gene is TRBV2, the J gene TRBJ2-1; D is possibly TRBD1 (6 bases). This CDR3 is 12 amino acids long. Germline V gene data show CDR1 as SNHLY and CDR2 as FYNNEI. V was shortened by 2 bases and J by 11 bases, with 10 bases between the two germline ends. The CDR3 region has the DNA TGTGCCAGCAGTGAAAGGGGGACCCAGCAGTTCTTC. Protein: CASSERGTQQFF.

This clone was observed a few times. V and J are TRBV5-1 and TRBJ1-5; no reliable D call. From germline, CDR1 is SGHRS and CDR2 YFSETQ. V lost 4 bases, J lost 2 bases, and 16 bases lay in between. There are 16 residues in the CDR3. This chain's CDR3 is CASSPDVRVGNQPQHF. The CDR3 DNA follows: TGCGCCAGCAGCCCGGACGTGAGGGTTGGCAATCAGCCCCAGCATTTT.

This chain connects TRBV19 to TRBJ1-5, with D maybe TRBD1 (5 bases). The CDR3 has 15 residues. Trimming pared 1 base from V and 2 bases from J, leaving 9 bases between. Germline CDR1 is LNHDA and CDR2 is SQIVND (reference sequence). The CDR3 spells CASSIGTGRNQPQHF. In DNA form, the CDR3 reads TGTGCCAGTAGTATAGGAACAGGACGCAATCAGCCCCAGCATTTT.

This clone came up a few times. The V and J genes are TRBV15 and TRBJ2-7, with D uncertain. This CDR3 is built from 13 residues. V was trimmed by 0 bases and J by 3 bases, leaving 6 bases between them. The V gene's germline CDR1 is LNHNV and CDR2 YYDKDF (reference sequence). CDR3 in DNA: TGTGCCACCAGCAGAGATTTGTACTACGAGCAGTACTTC. As protein: CATSRDLYYEQYF.

This clone was seen more than once but under ten times. The chain carries TRBV28 and TRBJ2-3; 9 bases line up with TRBD2. This CDR3 has 15 residues. V dropped 8 bases and J dropped 4; count of bases not matched to a gene: 10. From germline, CDR1 is MDHEN and CDR2 SYDVKM. CDR3 sequence (DNA): TGTGCCAGCCGCCGAGCGGGAGGAATATCAGATACGCAGTATTTT. Its translation is CASRRAGGISDTQYF. Combining the CDR3 with reference TRBV28 and TRBJ2-3 gives the whole variable domain DVKVTQSSRYLVKRTGEKVFLECVQDMDHENMFWYRQDPGLGLRLIYFSYDVKMKEKGDIPEGYSVSREKKERFSLILESASTNQTSMYLCASRRAGGISDTQYFGPGTRLTVL.

The chain employs TRBV7-8 and TRBJ1-1; TRBD1 is a possible D gene (6 bases). There are 14 residues in the CDR3. V lost 5 bases and J lost 2, with 12 bases in between. Germline lookup yields CDR1 SGHVS and CDR2 FQNEAQ. The CDR3 region is CASSDRQANTEAFF. CDR3 nucleotide sequence: TGTGCCAGCAGCGACCGACAGGCCAACACTGAAGCTTTCTTT.

The chain recombines TRBV2 with TRBJ1-2, with D perhaps TRBD1 (6 bases). The CDR3 has 13 amino acids. The V gene's germline CDR1 is SNHLY and CDR2 FYNNEI. V was cut by 7 bases and J by 3 bases, with 12 bases left in between. This chain's CDR3 is CASNEQGDYGYTF. The CDR3 DNA follows: TGTGCCAGCAACGAACAGGGAGACTATGGCTACACCTTC.

The rearrangement links TRBV5-1 to TRBJ2-5, with D perhaps matching TRBD2 (6 bases). V gave up 2 bases and J gave up 5 bases, with 13 bases separating them. The germline CDR1 and CDR2 sequences are SGHRS and YFSETQ. This CDR3 is built from 14 residues. This CDR3 is CASSFDGGIETQYF. In nucleotides, the CDR3 is TGCGCCAGCAGCTTTGACGGGGGAATCGAGACCCAGTACTTC. Based on the CDR3 plus reference TRBV5-1 and TRBJ2-5, the full variable domain is KAGVTQTPRYLIKTRGQQVTLSCSPISGHRSVSWYQQTPGQGLQFLFEYFSETQRNKGNFPGRFSGRQFSNSRSEMNVSTLELGDSALYLCASSFDGGIETQYFGPGTRLLVL.

This clone was picked up a small number of times. The chain couples TRBV10-3 to TRBJ2-6; 7 nucleotides align to TRBD1. The trim removed 11 bases at V and 0 bases at J, leaving 13 bases unmatched. This CDR3 contains 17 residues. Germline assignment: CDR1 ENHRY and CDR2 SYGVKD. In DNA form, the CDR3 reads TGTGCCGCCTTCTCGGGACAGCTTAGCTCTGGGGCCAACGTCCTGACTTTC. Translating it yields CAAFSGQLSSGANVLTF.

The CDR3 nucleotides are TGCGCCAGCAGCACGACAGTACAAGAGACCCAGTACTTC. Translation gives CASSTTVQETQYF. This rearrangement joins TRBV5-1 to TRBJ2-5; possible D gene TRBD1, 5 bases. The CDR3 loop spans 13 amino acids. V was clipped by 4 bases and J by 2 bases, with 9 bases between them. Germline CDR1 reads SGHRS; CDR2 reads YFSETQ.

This clone has a handful of counts. The chain employs TRBV5-1 and TRBJ2-1, with D possibly being TRBD2 (7 bases). With 3 bases removed from V and 10 bases from J, the gap between germline ends came to 20 bases. The CDR3 length is 15 residues. Germline CDR1 reads SGHRS; CDR2 reads YFSETQ. CDR3 sequence (DNA): TGCGCCAGCAGCTCCTCCTGGGGGGGGGCAGGGGAGCAGTTCTTC. It translates to CASSSSWGGAGEQFF.

The table lists this clone with a few counts. The gene calls are TRBV30 and TRBJ1-3; perhaps TRBD1 as D (5 bases). Germline V CDR1 and CDR2: GTSNPN, SVGIG (reference sequence). Trimming took off 0 bases at V and 0 bases at J, with 15 bases between the two ends. This CDR3 spans 17 amino acids. The CDR3 DNA sequence: TGTGCCTGGAGTGTGAGGGCGGGACGTATCTCTGGAAACACCATATATTTT. Its protein product is CAWSVRAGRISGNTIYF.

CDR3 amino acids: CASSLDGSQETQYF. CDR3 sequence (DNA): TGTGCCAGCAGCTTAGACGGGAGTCAAGAGACCCAGTACTTC. The chain links TRBV7-9 to TRBJ2-5, with D maybe TRBD2 (6 bases). The germline gives CDR1 SEHNR, CDR2 FQNEAQ (reference sequence). Between the trimmed V and J ends, which lost 1 base and 2 bases, there was a span of 8 bases. This CDR3 is built from 14 residues.

V is TRBV20-1 and J is TRBJ1-2, with D tentatively TRBD1 (6 bases). Germline CDR1 reads DFQATT; CDR2 reads SNEGSKA (reference sequence). This CDR3 contains 11 residues. CDR3 sequence: CGLDSSYGYTF. Here the CDR3 DNA reads TGCGGCCTGGACAGCTCCTATGGCTACACCTTC.

V and J are TRBV5-4 and TRBJ2-6; 7 nucleotides agree with TRBD2. The germline gives CDR1 SGHNT, CDR2 YYREEE (reference sequence). V was pared by 3 bases and J by 0 bases, with 6 bases of the junction left unmatched. The CDR3 covers 17 residues. CDR3 sequence: CASSSSGTYSGANVLTF. The DNA of the CDR3 is TGTGCCAGCAGCTCGAGCGGGACCTACTCTGGGGCCAACGTCCTGACTTTC.

This clone was found a few times. The chain couples TRBV27 to TRBJ2-7; D is unresolved. The ends were cut back, 1 base at V and 5 bases at J, with 9 bases in the middle. CDR3 length equals 13 residues. Germline V gene sequence: CDR1 MNHEY, CDR2 SMNVEV (reference sequence). The CDR3 bases are TGTGCCAGCAGTTTATGGCCTCTCCACGAGCAGTACTTC. Its protein is CASSLWPLHEQYF.